The 2 T cell receptor beta chains below come from one sample, sequenced in a study of OX40 agonist ivuxolimab in advanced cancers. Measured with immunoSEQ multiplex PCR; TCRdb has only the in-frame clones, and not every one. The sample carries 60,000 or so clones, almost 95% recorded once. The specimen was CD4+ or CD8+ T cells sorted from blood, collected in a trial of the OX40 agonist ivuxolimab. These receptors all stem from an adult with an advanced solid tumor such as melanoma, head and neck, liver or kidney cancer.

The chain is built from TRBV5-4 and TRBJ1-2; tentative D call: TRBD1 (5 bases). The V end lost 7 bases, the J end lost 4 bases, and 17 bases lay between the germline ends. Germline V CDR1 and CDR2: SGHNT, YYREEE (reference sequence). The CDR3 length is 14 residues. The CDR3 region is CASGWGTGFYGYTF. The CDR3 bases are TGTGCCAGCGGATGGGGAACAGGCTTCTATGGCTACACCTTC.

The CDR3 is CASSRTLTVAEWGTDTQYF. In DNA form, the CDR3 reads TGTGCCAGCAGCCGAACACTGACTGTGGCGGAGTGGGGAACAGATACGCAGTATTTT. The V and J genes are TRBV13 and TRBJ2-3; D call uncertain. In germline, CDR1 is PRHDT, CDR2 FYEKMQ (reference sequence). The V end was cut by 5 bases, the J end by 3 bases, with 27 bases between. The CDR3 covers 19 residues.